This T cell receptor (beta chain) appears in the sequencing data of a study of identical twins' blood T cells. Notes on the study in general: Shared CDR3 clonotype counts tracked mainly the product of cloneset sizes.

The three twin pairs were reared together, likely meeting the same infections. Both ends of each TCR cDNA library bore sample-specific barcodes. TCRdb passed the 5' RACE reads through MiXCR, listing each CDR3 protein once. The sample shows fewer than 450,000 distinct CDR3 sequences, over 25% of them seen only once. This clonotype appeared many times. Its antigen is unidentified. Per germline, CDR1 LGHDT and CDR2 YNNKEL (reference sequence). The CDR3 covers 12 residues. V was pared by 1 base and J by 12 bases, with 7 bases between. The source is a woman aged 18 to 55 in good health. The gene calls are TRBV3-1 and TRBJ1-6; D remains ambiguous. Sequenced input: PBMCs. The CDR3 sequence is CASSQGAGPLHF. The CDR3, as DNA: TGTGCCAGCAGCCAAGGGGCAGGACCCCTCCACTTT.